Listed below are T cell receptor beta chains from one sample, sequenced in a study of blood T cell repertoires in COVID-19. The assay was immunoSEQ multiplex PCR, and TCRdb's table has in-frame clones only and misses some. The table has some 160,000 clones, 78% seen once. Sequencing used peripheral blood. Every receptor here comes from a woman of 80 years or more with acute or convalescent COVID-19. The CDR3 runs from the conserved cysteine through the conserved F or W. The order of the fields is D gene, J gene, clone size, V gene, CDR3 DNA, CDR3 protein. The D gene is left open where the match is weak. Clone size appears in some rows only: once, few, many, or a class for an expanded clone.

D: TRBD2; J: TRBJ2-3; size: .; V: TRBV6-5; DNA: TGTGCCAGCAGTTACCGCGGCGGGAGATGGGCAGATACGCAGTATTTT; CDR3: CASSYRGGRWADTQYF
D: .; J: TRBJ1-2; size: .; V: TRBV2; DNA: TGTGCCAGCCGATCCCCCCCAGGGTATGGCTACACCTTC; CDR3: CASRSPPGYGYTF
D: .; J: TRBJ1-5; size: .; V: TRBV2; DNA: TGTGCCAGCAGTGAATTCTTATATAGCAATCAGCCCCAGCATTTT; CDR3: CASSEFLYSNQPQHF
D: .; J: TRBJ2-7; size: .; V: TRBV28; DNA: TGTGCCAGCAGTTTCGCGGCGGGGGCTCCCAAATACGAGCAGTACTTC; CDR3: CASSFAAGAPKYEQYF
D: .; J: TRBJ1-5; size: .; V: TRBV19; DNA: TGTGCCAGTAGTATAGATCTAGAATTGAATCAGCCCCAGCATTTT; CDR3: CASSIDLELNQPQHF
D: .; J: TRBJ1-1; size: .; V: TRBV2; DNA: TGTGCCAGCAGTCCCTCCAGGGTAGGGAACACTGAAGCTTTCTTT; CDR3: CASSPSRVGNTEAFF
D: TRBD1; J: TRBJ2-4; size: few; V: TRBV5-1; DNA: TGCGCCAGCAGCTCGGGACAGAACGCGAACATTCAGTACTTC; CDR3: CASSSGQNANIQYF
D: TRBD2; J: TRBJ2-3; size: .; V: TRBV5-1; DNA: TGCGCCAGCAGCTCGGGACTAGCCCAGGGCTTCACAGATACGCAGTATTTT; CDR3: CASSSGLAQGFTDTQYF
D: .; J: TRBJ1-6; size: .; V: TRBV6-6; DNA: TGTGCCAGCTCGAACAGGGAGCATAATTCACCCCTCCACTTT; CDR3: CASSNREHNSPLHF
D: .; J: TRBJ1-5; size: few; V: TRBV4-1; DNA: TGCGCCAGCAGCCAAGGGTACACAGGGCAGCCCCAGCATTTT; CDR3: CASSQGYTGQPQHF
D: TRBD2; J: TRBJ2-7; size: once; V: TRBV5-6; DNA: TGTGCCAGCCTCCGGCGGGGGGACCCCTACGAGCAGTACTTC; CDR3: CASLRRGDPYEQYF
D: .; J: TRBJ2-7; size: .; V: TRBV5-1; DNA: TGCGCCAGCAGCTTGTTGGGCAGCTACGAGCAGTACTTC; CDR3: CASSLLGSYEQYF
D: TRBD1; J: TRBJ1-1; size: .; V: TRBV30; DNA: TGTGCCTGGACTGAACAGGGGGACACTGAAGCTTTCTTT; CDR3: CAWTEQGDTEAFF
D: .; J: TRBJ1-2; size: .; V: TRBV3-1/TRBV3-2; DNA: TGTGCCAGCAGCCAAGCAGGTACTAACTATGGCTACACCTTC; CDR3: CASSQAGTNYGYTF